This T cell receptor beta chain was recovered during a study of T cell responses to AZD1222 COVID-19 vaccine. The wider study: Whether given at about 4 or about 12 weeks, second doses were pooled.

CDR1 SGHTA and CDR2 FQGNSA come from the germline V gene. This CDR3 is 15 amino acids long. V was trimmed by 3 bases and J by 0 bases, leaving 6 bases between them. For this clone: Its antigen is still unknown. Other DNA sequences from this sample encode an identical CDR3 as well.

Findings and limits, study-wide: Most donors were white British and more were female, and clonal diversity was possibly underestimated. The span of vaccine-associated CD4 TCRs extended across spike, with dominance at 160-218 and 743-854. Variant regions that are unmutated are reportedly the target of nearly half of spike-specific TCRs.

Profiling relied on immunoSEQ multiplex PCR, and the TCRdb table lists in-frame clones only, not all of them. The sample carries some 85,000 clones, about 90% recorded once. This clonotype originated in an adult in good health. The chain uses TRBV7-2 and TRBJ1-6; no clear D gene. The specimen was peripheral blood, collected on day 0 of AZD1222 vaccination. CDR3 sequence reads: CASSLKGSYNSPLHF. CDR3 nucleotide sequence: TGTGCCAGCAGCTTGAAGGGCTCCTATAATTCACCCCTCCACTTT.